Here is one T cell receptor (beta chain) with its context. The antigen this receptor binds is unknown. No much larger clonotype is one base removed from it; base qualities were not supplied. The germline V gene yields MNHNS for CDR1 and SASEGT for CDR2. At the junction V is shortened by 2 bases and J by 0 bases; bases outside the gene matches: 7. The CDR3 starts with the cysteine, ends with the phenylalanine, and has 16 residues. Left in the record is the CDR3 DNA by itself, 48 bases read in frame from the first base. The cohort was made up of approximately 670 healthy bone marrow donors. At the time of sampling, all cohort members were nominally healthy, though unrecorded immune exposures were likely present. The donor was CMV seropositive and belonged to the group of 250 to 300 seropositive cohort members. A peripheral blood sample was collected from each donor, and TCR beta sequencing was performed on peripheral blood mononuclear cells. The Qiagen DNeasy Blood Extraction Kit was used to extract genomic DNA from the blood cell samples.

The library came from the immunoSEQ multiplex PCR assay. A mixture of 60 forward primers for TCR Vbeta segments and 13 reverse primers for TCR Jbeta segments was used in the multiplex PCR. A multiplex PCR assay on genomic DNA amplified the CDR3 region of rearranged TCR beta genes. The amplified TCR beta libraries were sequenced on the Illumina HiSeq System as 87-base-pair reads. On the authors' methods: A later analysis tallied around 87 million unique TCR beta chains across the 640 or so repertoires, and about 10 million of those chains were shared by two or more donors. A nearest-neighbor algorithm error-corrected the raw reads and collapsed the reads into unique sequences, merging closely related sequences to remove PCR and sequencing errors. To assign V, D and J gene segments, CDR3 sequences were aligned to IMGT reference sequences. Each retained sequence needed at least a six-nucleotide match to both a V gene segment and a J gene segment. Rearrangements were classified as productive when the CDR3 lacked stop codons and remained in frame with V and J, and all other rearrangements were classified as non-productive. Following IMGT convention, CDR3 was defined as the stretch from the second conserved V-encoded cysteine up to the conserved J-encoded phenylalanine. The earlier analysis of around 640 of the donors excluded sequences that lacked an unambiguous match to a single V gene segment. In an earlier analysis of several hundred of the donors, a V segment was called functional when productive rearrangements were above 56.7%, and segregating when the standard deviation between donors exceeded 5%. A statistical classification framework was built for diagnosing cytomegalovirus status from the catalog of TCR beta chain sequences. V and J gene assignment, in a later analysis, came from comparing TCR nucleotide sequences with IMGT/GENE-DB human TR gene sequences. In a later analysis, CDR3 sequences and most-parsimonious VDJ recombination scenarios were assigned using the TCRdist pipeline. In a later analysis, each TCR beta chain was defined by its CDR3 amino acid sequence together with its V-gene family, and reads lacking a unique V-gene family were excluded. As a way to deal with suspected cross-contamination and a sequencing artifact, a later analysis dropped under 600 nucleotide sequences that were highly shared and had low generation probability. In a later analysis, a clonal expansion index was calculated for each public chain from normalized within-repertoire ranks of inferred template counts. A later analysis computed generation probabilities with a VDJ recombination model fitted to out-of-frame rearrangements, and checked the results against IGoR. Hypergeometric tests were used in a later analysis to score TCR-TCR, TCR-HLA and TCR-CMV co-occurrence, with a repertoire-size bias correction applied to the TCR pairs. To estimate false discovery rates, a later analysis permuted the HLA or CMV assignments 20 times. In a later analysis, co-occurring TCRs were grouped using DBSCAN, and TCRdist sequence similarity was added for clustering within HLA-allele-positive subsets. Co-occurrence clustering excluded repertoires with fewer than 30,000 or more than 120,000 public chains, plus five with anomalous nucleotide sharing. Held by TCRdb, this immuneACCESS table contains in-frame sequences only and omits some clones. Under half of the omission traces to an unresolved V gene where checked; the cause of the rest is unknown. For V, J and clone size, that table is used; D and trimming come from the DNA. Within this sample are over 150,000 clones, with 77% of them counted one time only. The top ten clones comprise 1.4% of the sample.

This sample is drawn from a study of cytomegalovirus exposure and HLA in healthy donors (dated by TCRdb to the late 2010s). Background on the whole study: According to an earlier analysis of 450 to 650 of the donors, about 179 million T cells yielded 90 million to 130 million unique TCR beta sequences and approximately 280 Gb of sequence data. Because of strong linkage in the cohort, five DR-DQ haplotypes were treated as single units for association and clustering. HLA typing included class I and class II loci at four-digit resolution. Using immunosequencing, the study profiled T cell repertoires from 500 to 800 subjects and related those repertoires to cytomegalovirus serostatus. In a later genetic analysis, genome-wide SNP genotypes for about three fifths of the roughly 670 donors were used, and that subset was treated as a discovery cohort. Typing coverage differed by locus: A, B, C, DRB1 and DQB1 were typed in roughly 620-630 donors, DQA1 in about 500, DPA1 in around 580, and DPB1 in approximately 450. An earlier analysis of 587 of the donors used high-throughput TCR beta sequencing to judge whether each TCR beta V gene segment behaved as functional or pseudogenic. Rather than using new phenotypic data, the later analysis identified candidate immune exposures from TCR beta sequences and from how often those sequences occurred across donors. The study combined high-throughput TCR immunosequencing, statistical association of individual TCRs with disease status, and machine learning to predict cytomegalovirus infection status. An early release covering some 640 HLA-typed donors comprised roughly 300 gigabases of sequencing data and approximately 80 million unique TCR sequences. Every repertoire in the discovery cohort had been generated on one and the same sequencing platform. Among 300 to 500 genotyped donors of the cohort, an average of approximately 200,000 unique TCR beta nucleotide sequences was sequenced per donor, of which about 20% were non-productive. The study aimed to test whether cataloging public T cell receptors could reveal signatures of past pathogen exposure. Of the 398 genotyped donors, about 80% fell in the genetic ancestry cluster associated with self-reported Caucasian donors. In addition to the first cohort of roughly 700 subjects, a separate validation cohort of approximately 130 different subjects was used. A later analysis re-analyzed previously published TCR beta repertoires from 550 to 700 donors and added high-resolution HLA genotyping to study TCR occurrence patterns. Donor age, sex, ethnicity and CMV serostatus were compiled together with the repertoire data.

Here is what the overall study found, with its caveats: Linkage disequilibrium might explain the correlated functional status among segregating V segments, but an unknown experimental factor could not be excluded. This cohort had only TCR beta chains sequenced, and the lack of alpha or paired-chain data limited which features could be detected. A group of highly shared sequence variants was considered likely to be a technical artifact of the sequencing pipeline. A later analysis associated 16,951 TCR beta sequences with specific HLA alleles at a false discovery rate of 0.05. In a later analysis, the rate of TCR association differed among HLA loci, with DRB1 alleles having the most associated TCRs and HLA-C alleles having the fewest. An association between a missense DCLRE1C variant and V-gene and J-gene trimming of TCR beta chains was found in a later genetic analysis and replicated in an independent cohort. Cytomegalovirus status was reported to be diagnosed by the classifier with high specificity and sensitivity in both the original and validation cohorts. Assigning TCR associations to individual alleles was difficult when HLA alleles, especially DR and DQ, strongly co-occurred. The earlier analysis of 587 of the donors excluded 15 to 20 rarely observed V segments, including chromosome 9 orphons, because counts were too low. According to a later analysis, parvovirus B19, influenza, CMV and Epstein-Barr virus appeared linked to several top co-occurrence clusters. Sequencing depth was assumed to be roughly uniform across donors in the presence/absence analyses, though that assumption may not hold. The study listed 164 TCR beta chains as associated with cytomegalovirus. CMV serostatus was the only immune exposure information available for the cohort. Some IMGT-functional V segments, including TRBV6-2 and TRBV6-3, could not be told apart with the 87-base-pair reads, so those segments were excluded. HLA typing was unavailable for some donors at each locus, so association tests used only the typed subset. A few of the identified cytomegalovirus-associated TCR beta chains were confirmed in vitro to be specific for cytomegalovirus antigens. An earlier analysis of 450 to 750 of the donors showed that most TCR beta V segments appeared in productive rearrangements either about 90% or about 30% of the time, which broadly matched IMGT annotations. The authors suggested that the approach could potentially be extended to other disease states and immunological phenotypes. According to a later analysis, most CMV-associated TCR beta chains appeared to be HLA-restricted, and the HLA associations seemed to be driven largely by CMV exposure. While some public TCRs were present in many individuals, most TCR sequences turned up only very rarely across donors. Compared with the 666-donor mean, donors in an Asian-associated ancestry cluster had fewer N-insertions in productive TCRs, according to a later genetic analysis. A further reported finding was that TCR beta sequences accurately predicted the HLA-A and HLA-B alleles for most subjects in the first cohort. A later analysis found that HLA-associated TCR beta chains were more clonally expanded and had lower generation probabilities than equally common non-associated chains.

This sequence originates from a woman younger than 45 in good health and CMV-seropositive. Material: PBMCs. The sequence links TRBV6-1 to TRBJ2-7, with 7 middle bases fitting TRBD1. The sequenced DNA: TGTGCCAGCAGTGAATCGTGGGACAGTCTCTCCTACGAGCAGTACTTC. This sequence encodes CASSESWDSLSYEQYF.